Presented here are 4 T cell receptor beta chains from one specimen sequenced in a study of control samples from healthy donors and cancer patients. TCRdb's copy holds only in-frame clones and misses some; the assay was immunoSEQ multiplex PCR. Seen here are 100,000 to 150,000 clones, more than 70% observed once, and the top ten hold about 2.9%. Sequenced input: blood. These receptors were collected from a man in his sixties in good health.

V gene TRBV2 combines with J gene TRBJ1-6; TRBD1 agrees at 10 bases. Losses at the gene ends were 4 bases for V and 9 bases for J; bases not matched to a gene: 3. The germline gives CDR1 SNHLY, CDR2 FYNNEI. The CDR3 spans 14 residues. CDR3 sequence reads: CASSGQGASSPLHF. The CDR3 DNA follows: TGTGCCAGCAGTGGACAGGGGGCGAGTTCACCCCTCCACTTT.

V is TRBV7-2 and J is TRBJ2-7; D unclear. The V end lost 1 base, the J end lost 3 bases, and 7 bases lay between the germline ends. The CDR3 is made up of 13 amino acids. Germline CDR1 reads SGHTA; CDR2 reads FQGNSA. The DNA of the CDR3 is TGTGCCAGCAGCTTAGGTAGGATCTACGAGCAGTACTTC. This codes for CASSLGRIYEQYF.

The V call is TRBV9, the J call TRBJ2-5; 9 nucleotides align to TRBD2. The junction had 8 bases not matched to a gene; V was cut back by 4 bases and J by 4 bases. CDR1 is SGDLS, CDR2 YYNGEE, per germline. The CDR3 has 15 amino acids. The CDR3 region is CASSPDGSGGETQYF. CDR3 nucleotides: TGTGCCAGCAGCCCAGACGGTAGCGGGGGAGAGACCCAGTACTTC.

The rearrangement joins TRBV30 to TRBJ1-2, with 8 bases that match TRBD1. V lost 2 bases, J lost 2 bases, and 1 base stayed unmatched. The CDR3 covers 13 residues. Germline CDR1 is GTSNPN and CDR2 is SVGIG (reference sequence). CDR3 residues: CAWSRDRNYGYTF. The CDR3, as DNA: TGTGCCTGGAGTAGGGACAGGAACTATGGCTACACCTTC.